Below, 9 T cell receptor beta chains from the same sample are listed, as sequenced in a study of radiotherapy plus CTLA-4 blockade in lung cancer. The protocol was immunoSEQ multiplex PCR, while the TCRdb copy is restricted to in-frame clones and leaves out a portion. The data hold 27,000 or so clones, with approximately 80% observed a single time. The input for sequencing was peripheral blood, taken from a patient treated with radiotherapy plus ipilimumab. The receptors were sampled from a human donor with non-small cell lung cancer that progressed on radiotherapy plus ipilimumab.

The chain employs TRBV7-2 and TRBJ2-1; perhaps TRBD2 as D (6 bases). Deletions cut 1 base from V and 7 bases from J, with 14 bases between. The CDR3 consists of 15 residues. CDR1 is SGHTA and CDR2 is FQGNSA in the germline V gene. The CDR3 bases are TGTGCCAGCAGCTTAGGCGGGGCCCATAGGAATGAGCAGTTCTTC. It translates to CASSLGGAHRNEQFF.

V is TRBV18 and J is TRBJ1-1, with 7 nucleotides matching TRBD1. CDR1 and CDR2 (germline): KGHSH, LQKENI. J lost 5 bases, V lost 2 bases, and 5 bases had no gene match. The CDR3 has 14 amino acids. CDR3 residues: CASSPTPGGTEAFF. CDR3 nucleotides: TGTGCCAGCTCACCAACGCCAGGGGGGACTGAAGCTTTCTTT.

The rearrangement uses TRBV5-6 and TRBJ1-1, with TRBD1 matching over 8 bases. Germline trimming cut 5 bases from V and 3 bases from J; bases unmatched to any gene: 12. This CDR3 spans 16 amino acids. Germline V gene data show CDR1 as SGHDT and CDR2 as YYEEEE. CDR3 DNA: TGTGCCAGCAGATGGGAAGCAGGGGGCAGGGACACTGAAGCTTTCTTT. Translation: CASRWEAGGRDTEAFF.

This chain connects TRBV7-9 to TRBJ2-7; no clear D. Trimming took 4 bases from V and 6 from J, leaving 7 bases between them. The germline V gene has CDR1 SEHNR and CDR2 FQNEAQ (reference sequence). This CDR3 spans 11 amino acids. CDR3 sequence (DNA): TGTGCCAGCAGCTCCCGCTTCGAGCAGTACTTC. Translated: CASSSRFEQYF.

The chain carries TRBV4-3 and TRBJ1-5, with unresolved D. CDR3 length: 15 amino acids. Deletions cut 0 bases from V and 1 base from J, with 7 bases between. CDR1 LGHNA and CDR2 YSLEER come from the germline V gene. CDR3 residues: CASSQDSGSNQPQHF. CDR3 coding DNA: TGCGCCAGCAGCCAAGATTCAGGAAGCAATCAGCCCCAGCATTTT.

The chain links TRBV5-6 to TRBJ2-1; D is unresolved. V dropped 4 bases and J dropped 0 bases, with 11 bases sitting between them. Germline V gene sequence: CDR1 SGHDT, CDR2 YYEEEE. The CDR3 covers 15 residues. The CDR3 DNA reads as TGTGCCAGCAGCCCTAACTTCGGCTCCTACAATGAGCAGTTCTTC. Translated: CASSPNFGSYNEQFF.

The rearrangement links TRBV6-5 to TRBJ2-5; D is perhaps TRBD1 (6 bases). This CDR3 spans 13 amino acids. Deletions cut 5 bases from V and 6 bases from J, with 13 bases between. The germline CDR1 and CDR2 sequences are MNHEY and SVGAGI. CDR3 nucleotide sequence: TGTGCCAGCAGTAAACCAGGGGTCCAGACCCAGTACTTC. Protein: CASSKPGVQTQYF.

The chain employs TRBV6-6 and TRBJ2-2, with 13 bases identical to TRBD2. V dropped 4 bases and J dropped 6; count of bases not matched to a gene: 2. This CDR3 region has 15 residues. The germline V gene encodes CDR1 MNHNY and CDR2 SVGAGI (reference sequence). DNA for the CDR3: TGTGCCAGCAGTTCACTAGCGGGAGGGGCCGGGGAGCTGTTTTTT. Translation: CASSSLAGGAGELFF.

The chain links TRBV29-1 to TRBJ2-7; tentatively, D is TRBD2 (5 bases). The V gene's germline CDR1 is SQVTM and CDR2 ANQGSEA. The CDR3 extends over 12 amino acids. Between the trimmed V and J ends, which lost 6 bases and 6 bases, there was a span of 15 bases. CDR3 sequence (DNA): TGCAGCGTGGGCGGGCCCCGGGGCGAGCAGTACTTC. This sequence encodes CSVGGPRGEQYF.